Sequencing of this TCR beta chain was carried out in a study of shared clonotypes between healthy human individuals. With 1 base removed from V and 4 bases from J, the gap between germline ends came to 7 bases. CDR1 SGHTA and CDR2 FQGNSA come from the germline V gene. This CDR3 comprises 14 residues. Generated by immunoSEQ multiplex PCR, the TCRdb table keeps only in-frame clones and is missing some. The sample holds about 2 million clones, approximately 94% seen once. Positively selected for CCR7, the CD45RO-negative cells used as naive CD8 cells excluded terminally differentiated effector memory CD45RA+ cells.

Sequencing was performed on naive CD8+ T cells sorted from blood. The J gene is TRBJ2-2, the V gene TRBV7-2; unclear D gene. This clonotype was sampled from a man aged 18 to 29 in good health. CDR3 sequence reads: CASSLVDGTGELFF. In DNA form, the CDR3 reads TGTGCCAGCAGCTTAGTCGACGGCACCGGGGAGCTGTTTTTT.